A selection of T cell receptor beta chains follows, all from one sample in a study of blood T cell repertoires in COVID-19. Libraries were prepared by immunoSEQ multiplex PCR; TCRdb keeps only in-frame clonotypes and omits some of them. The sample yields a few hundred thousand clones, more than 75% seen once. The sequenced material came from PBMCs or T cells enriched from blood (not recorded which). These receptors were collected from a woman aged 25-40 years who had recovered from COVID-19. The CDR3 runs from the conserved cysteine through the conserved F or W. Fields, in order: J gene, V gene, clone size, D gene, CDR3 DNA, CDR3 protein. A D gene is named only where the DNA matches it firmly. A row's size may be missing; if present it is once, few, many or a size class.

TRBJ1-4	TRBV7-5	-	-	TGTGCCAGAAGCTTAGCAACACCTTCAACTAATGAAAAACTGTTTTTT	CARSLATPSTNEKLFF
TRBJ1-1	TRBV2	-	TRBD1	TGTGCCAGCAGTCCCCCGACAGGGCGGGTTGAAGCTTTCTTT	CASSPPTGRVEAFF
TRBJ1-2	TRBV28	-	TRBD1	TGTGCCAGCAGGGATTGGACAGGTGGCGGGGGGATGGCGGGCTACACCTTC	CASRDWTGGGGMAGYTF
TRBJ1-4	TRBV5-1	-	TRBD1	TGCGCCAGCAGCACTACAGGGGGCCGTAGTGAAAAACTGTTTTTT	CASSTTGGRSEKLFF
TRBJ1-2	TRBV19	-	-	TGTGCCAGTAGTAGGACAGCTACTAATAACTATGGCTACACCTTC	CASSRTATNNYGYTF
TRBJ1-5	TRBV19	-	-	TGTGCCAGTAGTATTAATACTCTCTATAGCAATCAGCCCCAGCATTTT	CASSINTLYSNQPQHF
TRBJ1-2	TRBV14	-	-	TGTGCCAGCAGCCAAGTTCCAGGGGTTAACTATGGCTACACCTTC	CASSQVPGVNYGYTF
TRBJ1-1	TRBV6-5	-	-	TGTGCCAGCAGTTACTCGAGCAGCGGGAACACTGAAGCTTTCTTT	CASSYSSSGNTEAFF
TRBJ2-6	TRBV5-1	-	-	TGCGCCAGCAGCATAACCGGGGCGGGACAGTACTCTGGGGCCAACGTCCTGACTTTC	CASSITGAGQYSGANVLTF
TRBJ2-1	TRBV7-9	-	TRBD2	TGTGCCAGCAGCTTAAGACTAGCGGCCGACAATGAGCAGTTCTTC	CASSLRLAADNEQFF
TRBJ1-2	TRBV27	-	-	TGTGCCAGCAGTTTAGAGGGATCGAGGGGCTACACCTTC	CASSLEGSRGYTF
TRBJ1-4	TRBV5-1	-	TRBD1	TGCGCCAGCAGGGACAGGGCGGATGAAAAACTGTTTTTT	CASRDRADEKLFF
TRBJ1-1	TRBV18	few	-	TGTGCCAGCTGTCCGGACAGGAACACTGAAGCTTTCTTT	CASCPDRNTEAFF
TRBJ1-1	TRBV4-1	-	-	TGCGCCAGCAGCCAAGTCAACATTCAAGACACTGAAGCTTTCTTT	CASSQVNIQDTEAFF
TRBJ2-2	TRBV5-1	-	TRBD1	TGCGCCAGCAGCTGGCAGGGGGCGCAGGACACCGGGGAGCTGTTTTTT	CASSWQGAQDTGELFF
TRBJ1-1	TRBV3-1/TRBV3-2	few	-	TGTGCCAGCAGTCCCCTGTTGACAATGAACACTGAAGCTTTCTTT	CASSPLLTMNTEAFF
TRBJ1-3	TRBV5-1	once	-	TGCGCCAGCAGCTTGGTGGGCAGCCTGGCTGGAAACACCATATATTTT	CASSLVGSLAGNTIYF
TRBJ1-1	TRBV15	-	-	TGTGCCACCGGTCCAGGGGAGAACACTGAAGCTTTCTTT	CATGPGENTEAFF
TRBJ1-1	TRBV30	once	TRBD1	TGTGCCTGCTGGGACAGGGGGCACACTGAAGCTTTCTTT	CACWDRGHTEAFF
TRBJ2-7	TRBV12-5	-	-	TGTGCTAGTGGTGGGGGCCCCATATCCTACGAGCAGTACTTC	CASGGGPISYEQYF
TRBJ1-3	TRBV19	-	-	TGTGCCAGTACTCAGGGGTCTGCTGGAAACACCATATATTTT	CASTQGSAGNTIYF
TRBJ2-1	TRBV27	-	TRBD2	TGTGCCAGCAGTCCACTAGCGGAGAACTACAATGAGCAGTTCTTC	CASSPLAENYNEQFF
TRBJ1-2	TRBV5-4	-	-	TGTGCCAGCAGCATGGCGTTCAGACTGAATGGCTACACCTTC	CASSMAFRLNGYTF
TRBJ2-5	TRBV3-1/TRBV3-2	-	-	TGTGCCAGCAGCCCAGGACAAGGGCACCAAGAGACCCAGTACTTC	CASSPGQGHQETQYF
TRBJ2-1	TRBV11-3	-	-	TGTGCCAGCAGCTTATCGGGAGCGCCCTACAATGAGCAGTTCTTC	CASSLSGAPYNEQFF
TRBJ2-7	TRBV13	-	-	TGTGCCAGCAGCTTTAACGAGAAACCCTACGAGCAGTACTTC	CASSFNEKPYEQYF
TRBJ1-1	TRBV25-1	-	-	TGTGCCAGCAGTAAGTGGGGGGGGGACACTGAAGCTTTCTTT	CASSKWGGDTEAFF
TRBJ2-1	TRBV19	-	TRBD2	TGTGCCAGTAGTATACAAGCGGGGGGCCCCGCCGGGTACAATGAGCAGTTCTTC	CASSIQAGGPAGYNEQFF
TRBJ2-1	TRBV5-4	-	-	TGTGCCAGCAGCGTAGACTGGTCGTACAATGAGCAGTTCTTC	CASSVDWSYNEQFF
TRBJ2-2	TRBV5-1	-	TRBD1	TGCGCCAGCAGCCGGGACAGAAGCGGGGAGCTGTTTTTT	CASSRDRSGELFF
TRBJ1-4	TRBV3-1/TRBV3-2	-	-	TGTGCCAGCAGACCTGAGTGGGGGGGAAATGAAAAACTGTTTTTT	CASRPEWGGNEKLFF
TRBJ1-2	TRBV24-1	-	TRBD1	TGTGCCACCCACCCCCTTCAGGGACAGCCTAACTATGGCTACACCTTC	CATHPLQGQPNYGYTF
TRBJ2-1	TRBV19	-	TRBD1	TGTGCCAGTAGTACCAGGGGGCGCAATGAGCAGTTCTTC	CASSTRGRNEQFF
TRBJ1-2	TRBV19	once	TRBD1	TGTGCCAGTAGTGTTTCCGGGACAGGGTCTTACGGCTACACCTTC	CASSVSGTGSYGYTF
TRBJ2-7	TRBV5-6	-	-	TGTGCCAGCAGCGGACACTACGAGCAGTACTTC	CASSGHYEQYF
TRBJ2-5	TRBV5-6	-	-	TGTGCCAGCAGCCCCCGGGGTTGGGGGACAAGGGGCCAGTACTTC	CASSPRGWGTRGQYF
TRBJ2-1	TRBV9	-	TRBD2	TGTGCCAGCAGCCCTCCGGGACTAGCGGCCTACAATGAGCAGTTCTTC	CASSPPGLAAYNEQFF
TRBJ1-2	TRBV19	-	TRBD1	TGTGCCAGGGACAGGAACTATGGCTACACCTTC	CARDRNYGYTF
TRBJ2-5	TRBV5-1	-	TRBD2	TGCGCCAGCAGCTTGGCCACTAGCGGGAGTTCGGGCGAGACCCAGTACTTC	CASSLATSGSSGETQYF
TRBJ1-6	TRBV7-8	-	-	TGTGCCAGCAGCTGGGGACTGGTAAAGGCTGGGGAATCACCCCTCCACTTT	CASSWGLVKAGESPLHF
TRBJ1-2	TRBV5-1	-	TRBD1	TGCGCCAGCAGCTTCTCGGACAGGGCTTATGGCTACACCTTC	CASSFSDRAYGYTF
TRBJ1-2	TRBV19	-	TRBD1	TGTGCCAGTAGTCTAACAGGGGGCCGTGGCTACACCTTC	CASSLTGGRGYTF
TRBJ1-2	TRBV7-9	-	TRBD1	TGTGCCAGCAGCTTAGTGGACAGGAGGGACTATGGCTACACCTTC	CASSLVDRRDYGYTF
TRBJ2-7	TRBV10-3	-	-	TGTGCCATCAGTGAGTATATCGATAGCGGGACAGCAGTAGTGCAGTACTTC	CAISEYIDSGTAVVQYF
TRBJ1-4	TRBV2	-	TRBD1	TGTGCCAGCAGCCCCACCCAACAGGGGTATGCAAAACTGTTTTTT	CASSPTQQGYAKLFF
TRBJ2-1	TRBV4-1	once	-	TGCGCCAGCAGCCGAGGACAGCGCGAGCAGTTCTTC	CASSRGQREQFF
TRBJ1-2	TRBV24-1	-	TRBD1	TGTGCCACCAGTGACCCGGGACAGGGGGACTATGGCTACACCTTC	CATSDPGQGDYGYTF
TRBJ1-5	TRBV28	-	-	TGTGCCAGCTGGAGGCAGGTCGGTCAGCCCCAGCATTTT	CASWRQVGQPQHF
TRBJ2-1	TRBV6-1	-	TRBD2	TGTGCCAGCAGTGATTGGACTAGCGGGGGTTATGAGCAGTTCTTC	CASSDWTSGGYEQFF
TRBJ2-7	TRBV7-6	-	-	TGTGCCAGCAGCTTAGCATCCGGTGCAGGCGCACCCTACGAGCAGTACTTC	CASSLASGAGAPYEQYF
TRBJ1-4	TRBV4-1	-	-	TGCGCCAGCAGCCAAGGGGCAGACCTAGAAAAACTGTTTTTT	CASSQGADLEKLFF